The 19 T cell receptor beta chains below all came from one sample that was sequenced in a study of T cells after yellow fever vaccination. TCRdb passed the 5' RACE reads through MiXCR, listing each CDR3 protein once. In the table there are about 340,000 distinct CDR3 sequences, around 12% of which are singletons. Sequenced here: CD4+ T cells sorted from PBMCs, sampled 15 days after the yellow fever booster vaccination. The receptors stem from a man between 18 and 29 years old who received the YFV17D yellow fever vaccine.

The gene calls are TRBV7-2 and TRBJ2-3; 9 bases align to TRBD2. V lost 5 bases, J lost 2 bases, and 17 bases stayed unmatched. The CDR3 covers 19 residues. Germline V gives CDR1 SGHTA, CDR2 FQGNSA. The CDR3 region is CASSASPLGRGGTTDTQYF. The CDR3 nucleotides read TGTGCCAGCAGCGCGAGCCCTCTGGGGCGGGGGGGCACCACAGATACGCAGTATTTT.

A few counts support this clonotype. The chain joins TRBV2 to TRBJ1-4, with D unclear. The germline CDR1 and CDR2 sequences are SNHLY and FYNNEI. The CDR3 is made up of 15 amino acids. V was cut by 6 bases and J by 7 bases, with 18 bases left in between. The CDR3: CASRLTRGGGEKLFF. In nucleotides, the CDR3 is TGTGCCAGCAGATTGACGCGGGGTGGTGGTGAAAAACTGTTTTTT. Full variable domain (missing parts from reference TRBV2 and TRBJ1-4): EPEVTQTPSHQVTQMGQEVILRCVPISNHLYFYWYRQILGQKVEFLVSFYNNEISEKSEIFDDQFSVERPDGSNFTLKIRSTKLEDSAMYFCASRLTRGGGEKLFFGSGTQLSVL.

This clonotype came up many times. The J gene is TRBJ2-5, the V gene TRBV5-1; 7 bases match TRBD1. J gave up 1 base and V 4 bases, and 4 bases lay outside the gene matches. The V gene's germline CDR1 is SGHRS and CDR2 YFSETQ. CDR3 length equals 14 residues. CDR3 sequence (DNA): TGCGCCAGCAGCCCCGGGACAGTCCAAGAGACCCAGTACTTC. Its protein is CASSPGTVQETQYF.

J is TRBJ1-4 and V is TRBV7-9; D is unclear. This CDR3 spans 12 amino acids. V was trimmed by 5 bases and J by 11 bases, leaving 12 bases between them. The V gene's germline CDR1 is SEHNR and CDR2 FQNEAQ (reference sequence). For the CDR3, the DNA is TGTGCCAGCAGCGTCAGCCTGGGGAAACTGTTTTTT. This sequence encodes CASSVSLGKLFF.

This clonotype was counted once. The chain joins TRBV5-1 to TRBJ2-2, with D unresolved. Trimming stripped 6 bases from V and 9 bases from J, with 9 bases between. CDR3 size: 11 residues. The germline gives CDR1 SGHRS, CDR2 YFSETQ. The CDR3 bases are TGCGCCAGCACAACGGACCGGGAGCTGTTTTTT. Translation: CASTTDRELFF.

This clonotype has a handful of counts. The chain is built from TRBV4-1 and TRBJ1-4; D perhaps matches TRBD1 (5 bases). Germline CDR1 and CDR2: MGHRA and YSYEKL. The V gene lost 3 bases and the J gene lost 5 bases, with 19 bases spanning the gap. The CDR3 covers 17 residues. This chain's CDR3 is CASSHSHATGKNEKLFF. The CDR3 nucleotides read TGCGCCAGCAGCCATTCCCACGCCACAGGAAAAAATGAAAAACTGTTTTTT.

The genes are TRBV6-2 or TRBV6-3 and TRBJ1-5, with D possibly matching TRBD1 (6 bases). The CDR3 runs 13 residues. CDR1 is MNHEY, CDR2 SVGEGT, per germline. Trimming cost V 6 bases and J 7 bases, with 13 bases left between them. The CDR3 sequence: CASSVLQGQPQHF. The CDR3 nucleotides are TGTGCCAGCAGCGTTTTACAGGGCCAGCCCCAGCATTTT.

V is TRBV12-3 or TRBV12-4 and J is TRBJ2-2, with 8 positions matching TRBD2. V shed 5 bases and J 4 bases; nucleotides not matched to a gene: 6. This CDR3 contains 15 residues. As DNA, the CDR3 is TGTGCCAGCAGTACCGGGACTAGGACCACCGGGGAGCTGTTTTTT. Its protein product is CASSTGTRTTGELFF.

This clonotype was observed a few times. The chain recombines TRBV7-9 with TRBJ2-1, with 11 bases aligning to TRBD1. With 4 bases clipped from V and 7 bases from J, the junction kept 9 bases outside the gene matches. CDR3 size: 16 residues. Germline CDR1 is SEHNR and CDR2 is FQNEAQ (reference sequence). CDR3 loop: CASSSLRDRGRNEQFF. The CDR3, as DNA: TGTGCCAGCAGCTCGCTCCGGGACAGGGGGAGGAATGAGCAGTTCTTC. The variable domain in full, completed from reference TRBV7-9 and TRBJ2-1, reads DTGVSQNPRHKITKRGQNVTFRCDPISEHNRLYWYRQTLGQGPEFLTYFQNEAQLEKSRLLSDRFSAERPKGSFSTLEIQRTEQGDSAMYLCASSSLRDRGRNEQFFGPGTRLTVL.

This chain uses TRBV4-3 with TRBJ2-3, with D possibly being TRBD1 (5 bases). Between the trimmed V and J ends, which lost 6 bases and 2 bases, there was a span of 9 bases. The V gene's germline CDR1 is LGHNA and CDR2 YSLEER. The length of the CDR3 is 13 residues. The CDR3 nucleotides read TGCGCCAGCAGTCGACAGAACACAGATACGCAGTATTTT. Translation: CASSRQNTDTQYF.

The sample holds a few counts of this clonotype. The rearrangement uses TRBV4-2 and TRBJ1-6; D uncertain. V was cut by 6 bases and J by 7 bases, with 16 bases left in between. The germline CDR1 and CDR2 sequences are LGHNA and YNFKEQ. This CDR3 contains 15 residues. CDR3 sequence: CASSTGEGRNSPLHF. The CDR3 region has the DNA TGTGCCAGCAGTACCGGGGAGGGCAGGAATTCACCCCTCCACTTT.

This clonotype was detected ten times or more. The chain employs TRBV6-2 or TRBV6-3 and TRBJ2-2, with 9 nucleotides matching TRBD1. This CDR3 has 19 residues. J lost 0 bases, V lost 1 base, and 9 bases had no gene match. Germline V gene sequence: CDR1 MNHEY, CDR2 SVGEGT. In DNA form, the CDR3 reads TGTGCCAGCAGTTACTACCTCCCTCGGACAGGGGCGAACACCGGGGAGCTGTTTTTT. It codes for CASSYYLPRTGANTGELFF.

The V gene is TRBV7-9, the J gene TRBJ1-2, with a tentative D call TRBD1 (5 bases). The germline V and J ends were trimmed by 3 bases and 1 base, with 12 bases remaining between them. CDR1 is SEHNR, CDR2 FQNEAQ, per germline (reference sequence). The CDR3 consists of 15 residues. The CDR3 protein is CASSFGEGLNYGYTF. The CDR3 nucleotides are TGTGCCAGCAGCTTCGGGGAGGGGCTTAACTATGGCTACACCTTC.

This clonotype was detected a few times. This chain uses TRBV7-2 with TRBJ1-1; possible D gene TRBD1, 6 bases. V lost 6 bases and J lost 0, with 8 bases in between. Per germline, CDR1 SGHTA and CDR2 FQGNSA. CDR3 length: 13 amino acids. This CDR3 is CASRDSMNTEAFF. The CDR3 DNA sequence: TGTGCCAGCAGGGACAGCATGAACACTGAAGCTTTCTTT.

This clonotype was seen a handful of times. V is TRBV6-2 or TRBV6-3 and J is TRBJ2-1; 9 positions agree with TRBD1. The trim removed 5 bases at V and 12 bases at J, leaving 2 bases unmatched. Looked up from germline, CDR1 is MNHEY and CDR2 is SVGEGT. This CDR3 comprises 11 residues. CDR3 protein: CASSRGQGQFF. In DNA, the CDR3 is TGTGCCAGCAGTCGGGGACAGGGGCAGTTCTTC.

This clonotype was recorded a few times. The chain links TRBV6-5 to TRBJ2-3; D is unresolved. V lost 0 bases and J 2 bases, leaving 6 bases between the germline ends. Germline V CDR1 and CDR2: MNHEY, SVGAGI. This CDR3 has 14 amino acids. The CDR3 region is CASSYSPHTDTQYF. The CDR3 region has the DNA TGTGCCAGCAGTTACTCCCCCCACACAGATACGCAGTATTTT.

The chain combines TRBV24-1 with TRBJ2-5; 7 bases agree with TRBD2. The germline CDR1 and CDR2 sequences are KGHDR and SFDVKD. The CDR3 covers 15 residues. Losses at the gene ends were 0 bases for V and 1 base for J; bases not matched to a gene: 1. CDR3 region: CATSDLGGGQETQYF. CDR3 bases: TGTGCCACCAGTGATTTGGGCGGGGGCCAAGAGACCCAGTACTTC.

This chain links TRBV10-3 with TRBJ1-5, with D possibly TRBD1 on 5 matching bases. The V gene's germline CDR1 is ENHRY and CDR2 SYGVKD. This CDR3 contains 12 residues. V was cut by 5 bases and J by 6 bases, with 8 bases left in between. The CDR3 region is CAISTGPQPQHF. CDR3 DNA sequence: TGTGCCATCAGTACAGGTCCTCAGCCCCAGCATTTT.

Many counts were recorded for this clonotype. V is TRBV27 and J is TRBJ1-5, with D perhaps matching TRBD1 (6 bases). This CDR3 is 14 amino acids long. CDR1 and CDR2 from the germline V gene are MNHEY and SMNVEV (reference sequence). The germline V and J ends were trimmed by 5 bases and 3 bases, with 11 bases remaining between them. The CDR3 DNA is TGTGCCAGCAGTCCACAGGGCCCCAATCAGCCCCAGCATTTT. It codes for CASSPQGPNQPQHF.